This TCR beta chain was captured by sequencing in a study of T cell changes during pregnancy in multiple sclerosis. Sequenced by immunoSEQ multiplex PCR; TCRdb stores in-frame clones only, minus some. The sample includes more than 45,000 clones, roughly 90% seen only once; the top ten take over 0.55%. V lost 2 bases to trimming and J lost 1 base; unmatched junction nucleotides: 8. CDR1 is SGHTA and CDR2 is FQGNSA in the germline V gene. This CDR3 region has 17 residues. This receptor was identified in a female donor with multiple sclerosis, enrolled in a pregnancy study. This sequence joins TRBV7-2 and TRBJ2-3; 8 bases are shared with TRBD1. The sample in question was CD4+ T cells from peripheral blood mononuclear cells, obtained after pregnancy. Here the CDR3 DNA reads TGTGCCAGCAGCTTAAATCAGGGGGCGAGGGGCACAGATACGCAGTATTTT. Translating gives CASSLNQGARGTDTQYF.